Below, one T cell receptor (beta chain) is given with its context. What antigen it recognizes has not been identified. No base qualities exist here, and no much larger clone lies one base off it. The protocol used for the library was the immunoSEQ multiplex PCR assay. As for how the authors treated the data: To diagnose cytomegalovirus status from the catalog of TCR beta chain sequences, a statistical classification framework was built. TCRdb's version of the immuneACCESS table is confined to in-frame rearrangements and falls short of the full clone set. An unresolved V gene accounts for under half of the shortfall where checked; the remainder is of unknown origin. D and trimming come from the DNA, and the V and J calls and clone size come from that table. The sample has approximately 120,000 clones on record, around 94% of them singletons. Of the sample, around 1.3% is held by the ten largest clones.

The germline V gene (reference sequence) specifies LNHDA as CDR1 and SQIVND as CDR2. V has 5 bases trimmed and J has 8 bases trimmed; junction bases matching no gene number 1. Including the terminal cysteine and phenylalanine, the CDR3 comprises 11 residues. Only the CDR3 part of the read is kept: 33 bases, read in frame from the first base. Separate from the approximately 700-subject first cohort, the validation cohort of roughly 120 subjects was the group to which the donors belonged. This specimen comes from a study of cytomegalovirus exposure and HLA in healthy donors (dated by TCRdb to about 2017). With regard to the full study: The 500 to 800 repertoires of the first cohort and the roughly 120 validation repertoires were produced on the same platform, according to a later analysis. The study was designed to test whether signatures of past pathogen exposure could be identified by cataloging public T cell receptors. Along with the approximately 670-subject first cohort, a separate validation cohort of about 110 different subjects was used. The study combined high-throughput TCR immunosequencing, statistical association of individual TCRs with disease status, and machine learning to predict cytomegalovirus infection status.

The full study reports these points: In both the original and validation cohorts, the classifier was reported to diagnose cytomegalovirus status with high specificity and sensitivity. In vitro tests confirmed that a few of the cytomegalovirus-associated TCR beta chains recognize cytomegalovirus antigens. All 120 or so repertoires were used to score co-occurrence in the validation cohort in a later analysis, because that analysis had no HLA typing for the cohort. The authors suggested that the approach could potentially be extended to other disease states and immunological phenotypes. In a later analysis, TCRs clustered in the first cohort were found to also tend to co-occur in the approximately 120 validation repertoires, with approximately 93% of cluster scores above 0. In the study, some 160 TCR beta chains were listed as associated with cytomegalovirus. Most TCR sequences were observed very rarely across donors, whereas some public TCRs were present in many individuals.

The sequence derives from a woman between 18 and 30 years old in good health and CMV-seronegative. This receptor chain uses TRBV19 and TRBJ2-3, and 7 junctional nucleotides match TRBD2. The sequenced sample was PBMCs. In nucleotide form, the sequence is TGTGCCAGTAGTTGGGGGGGTACGCAGTATTTT. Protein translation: CASSWGGTQYF.